These T cell receptor beta chains were read from a single sample in a study of OX40 agonist ivuxolimab in advanced cancers. Libraries were prepared by immunoSEQ multiplex PCR; TCRdb keeps only in-frame clonotypes and omits some of them. This table has about 79,000 clones, about 85% appearing once. Specimen: CD4+ or CD8+ T cells sorted from blood, collected in a trial of the OX40 agonist ivuxolimab. All receptors derive from an adult with an advanced solid tumor such as melanoma, head and neck, liver or kidney cancer. Both conserved end residues are part of each CDR3. D genes are given only for firm matches. Clone size is shown for a subset of rows, as once, few, many or a class of expanded clone.

few,TRBD1,TRBV7-8,CASSLRGRRSYEQYF
.,.,TRBV28,CASSPPTASNQPQHF
.,TRBD2,TRBV30,CAWSGLSGRDTDTQYF
.,.,TRBV5-6,CASSLGGSGQETQYF
.,.,TRBV5-1,CASTGDTQYF
.,.,TRBV7-9,CASSGGRVWGDTEAFF
.,.,TRBV7-3,CASSLGPPGAGTGELFF
.,.,TRBV9,CASRPEGGARNEQFF
.,.,TRBV7-2,CASSHPPDYGYTF
.,TRBD1,TRBV11-2,CASSSRQGGTGELFF
.,TRBD2,TRBV28,CASRGWRTSSYNEQFF
once,TRBD2,TRBV4-1,CASSQPTSAEQYF
.,TRBD1,TRBV15,CATMGTGGYSGANVLTF
.,TRBD1,TRBV5-1,CASSHGRDRVSYEQYF
.,.,TRBV5-6,CASSHTAGMEETQYF
.,TRBD2,TRBV7-6,CASSFLAGGGSYNEQFF
.,TRBD2,TRBV28,CASSPVAGDTGELFF
once,.,TRBV27,CASSLEPSSYEQYF
.,.,TRBV6-5,CASSPSGTNYGYTF
.,.,TRBV30,CAWVLEETQYF
.,.,TRBV30,CAWSPSREAFF
.,.,TRBV21-1,CASSKASAKWETQYF
.,.,TRBV11-2,CASSLDRNTEAFF
.,.,TRBV11-3,CASSFEETQYF
.,.,TRBV10-1,CASSVEGVEETQYF
.,TRBD2,TRBV4-1,CASSQLAGGSYEQYF
.,.,TRBV12-2,CARNRWPREWVGETQYF
.,.,TRBV10-2,CASSEVETQYF
.,TRBD1,TRBV19,CATRDRGLYSGANVLTF
.,TRBD2,TRBV7-2,CASSPTSALKQFF
.,.,TRBV2,CASGKGSPTDTQYF
.,.,TRBV30,CAWSWGAETQYF
.,TRBD2,TRBV5-1,CASSFSSGSLEQYF
.,.,TRBV6-6,CASRTAAHQPQHF
.,.,TRBV11-3,CASMGRENNSPLHF
.,.,TRBV19,CASSIDGGQPQHF
.,TRBD1,TRBV4-1,CASSQNRGGDEKLFF
.,TRBD1,TRBV28,CASSPSRQGRGYGYTF
.,TRBD2,TRBV28,CASSLYSGRATEQFF
.,.,TRBV19,CASSIAMNTEAFF
.,TRBD1,TRBV7-9,CASSWDRDEQYF
.,.,TRBV5-6,CASTLFPDGNYEQYF
.,TRBD1,TRBV5-1,CASSFDRGTYEQYF
.,TRBD2,TRBV15,CATSIGTSGRAITGDTQYF
.,.,TRBV7-9,CASSRSATDTQYF